A selection of T cell receptor beta chains follows, all from one sample in a study of blood T cell repertoires in COVID-19. The table came from immunoSEQ multiplex PCR; TCRdb's copy has only in-frame clones and leaves some out. The data show roughly 86,000 clones, roughly 86% seen once. Material: peripheral blood. The receptors originated from a man aged 45-65 years with active or convalescent COVID-19. The CDR3 runs from the conserved cysteine through the conserved F or W.

v_gene,CDR3aa
TRBV9,CASSVAGGSYNEQFF
TRBV10-3,CAISEAGQGRDYGYTF
TRBV18,CASSPAGQSFSGELFF
TRBV11-2,CASSLGGGPETQYF
TRBV19,CASSTGQVRGETQYF
TRBV7-5,CVRSYRDSIFYEQYF
TRBV7-2,CASSLEAGGWNEQFF
TRBV6-5,CASSYSSGAVQPQHF
TRBV12-3/TRBV12-4,CASSLVQGTQYF
TRBV11-2,CASSSGGASTDTQYF
TRBV2,CASTDSGGNEQFF
TRBV5-4,CASSLALAGATDTQYF
TRBV28,CASISSITDTQYF
TRBV7-8,CASRRLQGNTGELFF
TRBV28,CASYVPGQGDQPQHF
TRBV10-1,CASRAGAYNEQFF
TRBV24-1,CATSGNRQGGTQYF
TRBV5-4,CASSLEPQGANEQYF
TRBV6-2/TRBV6-3,CASSSPGGVNEKLFF
TRBV7-2,CASSLIGQGTQETQYF
TRBV7-2,CASSRGGWNEQFF
TRBV21-1,CASSPPYGDRGVNYGYTF
TRBV24-1,CATSGGTGANVLTF
TRBV19,CASRGTITEAFF
TRBV6-2/TRBV6-3,CASSYPGPGQGYYGYTF
TRBV18,CASSLGTGYNSPLHF
TRBV27,CASSLLGNTGELFF